This passage covers 20 T cell receptor beta chains from one sample sequenced in a study of blood T cells in healthy people across ages. The use of a sample-barcoded 5' primer and a J-beta primer mix characterized a second PCR of roughly 7 to 11 cycles. TCRdb processed the 5' RACE reads anew with MiXCR; each CDR3 protein has one entry. The table lists about 970,000 distinct CDR3 sequences, 45% to 60% of them singletons. Sequencing input: blood. The receptors come from a woman aged 55-70 years in good health.

V and J are TRBV29-1 and TRBJ2-3, with TRBD1 identical over 10 bases. Losses at the gene ends were 8 bases for V and 5 bases for J; bases not matched to a gene: 10. CDR3 length: 14 residues. CDR1 SQVTM and CDR2 ANQGSEA come from the germline V gene. The CDR3 protein is CSCSPGQGIDTQYF. The CDR3, as DNA: TGCAGCTGTTCCCCGGGACAGGGGATAGATACGCAGTATTTT.

In this sample, this clonotype turned up a few times. The chain has TRBV7-8 and TRBJ2-7; D perhaps matches TRBD2 (6 bases). Germline V gives CDR1 SGHVS, CDR2 FQNEAQ. The CDR3 has 15 residues. The V end lost 1 base, the J end lost 2 bases, and 12 bases lay between the germline ends. The CDR3 DNA sequence: TGTGCCAGCAGCTTAGTTGGAGGGGTAACCTACGAGCAGTACTTC. Amino acids: CASSLVGGVTYEQYF.

This clonotype was counted once. V and J are TRBV20-1 and TRBJ1-5; 7 bases match TRBD1. This CDR3 contains 15 residues. The V and J ends lost 1 base and 2 bases, in that order; junction bases with no gene match: 5. Germline-derived CDR1 and CDR2 are DFQATT and SNEGSKA (reference sequence). This CDR3 is CSARVIGQGNQPQHF. The CDR3 DNA follows: TGCAGTGCTAGAGTTATAGGACAGGGCAATCAGCCCCAGCATTTT.

This sequence joins TRBV2 and TRBJ2-6; D remains unclear. Trimming removed 6 bases from V and 0 bases from J, with 12 bases in between. There are 16 residues in the CDR3. In germline, CDR1 is SNHLY, CDR2 FYNNEI. The CDR3 loop reads CASSNLSGSGANVLTF. The CDR3 bases are TGTGCCAGCAGCAACCTGTCGGGCTCTGGGGCCAACGTCCTGACTTTC.

The V call is TRBV3-1, the J call TRBJ1-1; D not certain. V lost 0 bases, J lost 5 bases, and 7 bases lay in between. Germline CDR1 is LGHDT and CDR2 is YNNKEL (reference sequence). The CDR3 loop spans 13 amino acids. CDR3 in DNA: TGTGCCAGCAGCCAAGAGGCCCGGACTGAAGCTTTCTTT. Translation: CASSQEARTEAFF.

V is TRBV9 and J is TRBJ1-2; D remains ambiguous. Trimming took off 2 bases at V and 3 bases at J, with 5 bases between the two ends. CDR1 and CDR2 from the germline V gene are SGDLS and YYNGEE. This CDR3 has 12 amino acids. DNA for the CDR3: TGTGCCAGCAGCGTTAGGGACTATGGCTACACCTTC. It translates to CASSVRDYGYTF.

This clonotype was seen more than once but under ten times. The V gene is TRBV27, the J gene TRBJ2-7, with D unclear. The V gene lost 5 bases and the J gene lost 6 bases, with 17 bases spanning the gap. Germline-derived CDR1 and CDR2 are MNHEY and SMNVEV (reference sequence). The CDR3 loop spans 14 amino acids. The CDR3 nucleotides read TGTGCCAGCAGTGTACAATCCCCCCCCGCCGAGCAGTACTTC. It encodes CASSVQSPPAEQYF.

This rearrangement joins TRBV28 to TRBJ2-6; 7 bases align to TRBD2. The CDR3 has 18 amino acids. The germline gives CDR1 MDHEN, CDR2 SYDVKM. The V and J ends lost 7 bases and 1 base, in that order; junction bases with no gene match: 13. CDR3 residues: CASIGWGAGRSGANVLTF. As DNA, the CDR3 is TGTGCCAGCATTGGTTGGGGAGCGGGAAGGTCTGGGGCCAACGTCCTGACTTTC.

The chain employs TRBV27 and TRBJ1-6; 8 bases match TRBD1. J gave up 11 bases and V 4 bases, and 13 bases lay outside the gene matches. CDR1 is MNHEY, CDR2 SMNVEV, per germline (reference sequence). The CDR3 loop spans 16 amino acids. The CDR3 reads CASSSNARGRNAPLHF. The CDR3 coding sequence is TGTGCCAGCAGTTCAAACGCCAGGGGGCGGAATGCACCCCTCCACTTT.

This clonotype occurred many times. The chain couples TRBV6-5 to TRBJ2-3, with D hard to call. V lost 7 bases to trimming and J lost 0 bases, with 5 bases between them. The germline V gene has CDR1 MNHEY and CDR2 SVGAGI. CDR3 size: 12 residues. The CDR3 bases are TGTGCCAGCAAAGGAAGCACAGATACGCAGTATTTT. Residues: CASKGSTDTQYF.

This clonotype showed up just a few times. The J gene is TRBJ2-7, the V gene TRBV27, with D perhaps matching TRBD1 or TRBD2 (5 bases each). The CDR3 has 18 amino acids. CDR1 and CDR2 from the germline V gene are MNHEY and SMNVEV (reference sequence). V lost 6 bases, J lost 1 base, and 25 bases lay in between. The CDR3 nucleotides are TGTGCCAGCAGAAGTTTGGGGGATGGGGGAAAGAGTTCCTACGAGCAGTACTTC. It encodes CASRSLGDGGKSSYEQYF.

The CDR3 is CASSSLGPGQGSYEQYF. As DNA, the CDR3 is TGTGCCAGCAGCTCACTGGGGCCGGGACAGGGCTCCTACGAGCAGTACTTC. The chain couples TRBV7-9 to TRBJ2-7, with 9 bases that match TRBD1. Germline loops: CDR1 SEHNR, CDR2 FQNEAQ (reference sequence). CDR3 length equals 17 residues. J lost 0 bases, V lost 4 bases, and 10 bases had no gene match.

This clonotype appeared once. The J gene is TRBJ2-1, the V gene TRBV7-9, with no clear D. The CDR3 length is 12 residues. Germline CDR1 and CDR2: SEHNR and FQNEAQ (reference sequence). V lost 5 bases to trimming and J lost 1 base, with 3 bases between them. The CDR3 spells CASSKSYNEQFF. In nucleotides, the CDR3 is TGTGCCAGCAGCAAATCCTACAATGAGCAGTTCTTC. Filled out from reference TRBV7-9 and TRBJ2-1, the complete variable domain reads DTGVSQNPRHKITKRGQNVTFRCDPISEHNRLYWYRQTLGQGPEFLTYFQNEAQLEKSRLLSDRFSAERPKGSFSTLEIQRTEQGDSAMYLCASSKSYNEQFFGPGTRLTVL.

This clonotype occurred a few times. The V call is TRBV6-6, the J call TRBJ1-2, with D tentatively TRBD1 (5 bases). CDR1 and CDR2 (germline): MNHNY, SVGAGI (reference sequence). V shed 5 bases and J shed 0 bases, with 16 bases lying between them. The CDR3 contains 16 residues. CDR3 residues: CASSPPRDGPNYGYTF. The CDR3 DNA sequence: TGTGCCAGCAGTCCCCCCCGGGACGGTCCTAACTATGGCTACACCTTC.

Ten or more counts support this clonotype. The chain joins TRBV7-2 to TRBJ1-2; the match to TRBD1 covers 7 bases. Germline V CDR1 and CDR2: SGHTA, FQGNSA. V shed 3 bases and J 6 bases; nucleotides not matched to a gene: 7. This CDR3 has 14 amino acids. CDR3 DNA: TGTGCCAGCAGCTTTGATTACAGGGGCGATGGCTACACCTTC. It encodes CASSFDYRGDGYTF.

The rearrangement links TRBV7-9 to TRBJ2-1; D remains unclear. Trimming took off 0 bases at V and 10 bases at J, with 16 bases between the two ends. The CDR3 runs to 15 residues. CDR1 SEHNR and CDR2 FQNEAQ come from the germline V gene (reference sequence). As DNA, the CDR3 is TGTGCCAGCAGCTTAGCGCGCCCCCCCGTATACGAGCAGTTCTTC. Its translation: CASSLARPPVYEQFF.

A word on this clonotype: One end of the junction varies from germline; a read error may be responsible. This rearrangement joins TRBV7-2 to TRBJ2-7; 8 bases are a match to TRBD2. Per the germline V gene, CDR1 is SGHTA and CDR2 is FQGNSA. CDR3 size: 15 residues. CDR3 in DNA: TGTGCCGGCAGCTTAGTAGCGGGACGGTTGGGCGAGCAGTACTTC. Translated, it gives CAGSLVAGRLGEQYF.

This clonotype was picked up a small number of times. This chain connects TRBV20-1 to TRBJ2-1; no clear D. The V gene's germline CDR1 is DFQATT and CDR2 SNEGSKA (reference sequence). The germline V and J ends were trimmed by 5 bases and 10 bases, with 12 bases remaining between them. The CDR3 spans 11 residues. CDR3 in DNA: TGCAGTGCTCCGGAGAACTCCGAGCAGTTCTTC. This gives the protein CSAPENSEQFF.

CDR3 DNA sequence: TGTGCCAGCAGTGAAGTAACGGGGGCGCCCGGTTATGGCTACACCTTC. This translates into CASSEVTGAPGYGYTF. This chain connects TRBV2 to TRBJ1-2, with D maybe TRBD1 (6 bases). V shed 1 base and J shed 5 bases, with 17 bases lying between them. The CDR3 has 16 amino acids. Germline values: CDR1 SNHLY, CDR2 FYNNEI.

This CDR3 reads CASSLEWDSYEQYF. CDR3 in DNA: TGTGCCAGCAGCTTAGAATGGGACAGTTACGAGCAGTACTTC. The genes are TRBV7-9 and TRBJ2-1; the match to TRBD1 covers 7 bases. The end of the DNA aligns better with TRBJ2-7, so the J call may be wrong. This CDR3 spans 14 amino acids. Looked up from germline, CDR1 is SEHNR and CDR2 is FQNEAQ (reference sequence).